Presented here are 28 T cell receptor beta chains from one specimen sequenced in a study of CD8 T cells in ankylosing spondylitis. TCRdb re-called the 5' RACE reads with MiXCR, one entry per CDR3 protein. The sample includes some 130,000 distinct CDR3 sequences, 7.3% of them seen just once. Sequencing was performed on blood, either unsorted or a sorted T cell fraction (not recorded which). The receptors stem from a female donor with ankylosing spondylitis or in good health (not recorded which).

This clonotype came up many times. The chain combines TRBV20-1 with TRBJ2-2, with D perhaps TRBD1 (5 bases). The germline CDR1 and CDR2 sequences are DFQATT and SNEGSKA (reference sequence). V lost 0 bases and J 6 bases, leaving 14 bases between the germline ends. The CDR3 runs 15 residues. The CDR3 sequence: CSARDLGRAAGELFF. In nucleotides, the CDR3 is TGCAGTGCTAGAGATCTCGGCAGGGCTGCCGGGGAGCTGTTTTTT.

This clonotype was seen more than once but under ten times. The CDR3 DNA sequence: TGTGCCAGCAGCTTCCAGGGTGAAGGGTCCACAGATACGCAGTATTTT. It specifies CASSFQGEGSTDTQYF. The chain recombines TRBV7-9 with TRBJ2-3, with D possibly being TRBD1 (5 bases). CDR1 is SEHNR, CDR2 FQNEAQ, per germline (reference sequence). V was pared by 3 bases and J by 2 bases, with 15 bases between. This CDR3 comprises 16 residues.

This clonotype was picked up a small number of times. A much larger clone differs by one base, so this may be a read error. The CDR3 nucleotides are TGCAGGGGGGGTCACAATGAGCAGTTCTTC. Its protein is CRGGHNEQFF. The chain uses TRBV29-1 and TRBJ2-1, with a weak D call TRBD2 (6 bases). The V gene's germline CDR1 is SQVTM and CDR2 ANQGSEA. The CDR3 runs to 10 residues.

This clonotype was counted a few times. CDR3 nucleotide sequence: TGTGCCAGCAGCTTAGCGTCCTACAGGGACACCGGGGAGCTGTTTTTT. Encoded protein: CASSLASYRDTGELFF. The rearrangement uses TRBV7-9 and TRBJ2-2; D perhaps matches TRBD1 (6 bases). Looked up from germline, CDR1 is SEHNR and CDR2 is FQNEAQ (reference sequence). The CDR3 totals 16 residues. V shed 0 bases and J shed 3 bases, with 11 bases lying between them.

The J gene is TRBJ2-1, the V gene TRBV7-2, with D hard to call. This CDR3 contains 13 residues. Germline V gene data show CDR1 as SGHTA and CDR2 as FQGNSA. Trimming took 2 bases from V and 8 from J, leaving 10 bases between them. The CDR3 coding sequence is TGTGCCAGCAGCTTAACAAAGGGCGATGAGCAGTTCTTC. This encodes CASSLTKGDEQFF.

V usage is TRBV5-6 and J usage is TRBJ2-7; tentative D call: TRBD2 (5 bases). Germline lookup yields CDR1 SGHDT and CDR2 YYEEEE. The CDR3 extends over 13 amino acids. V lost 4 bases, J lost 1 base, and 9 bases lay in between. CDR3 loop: CASSPGVSYEQYF. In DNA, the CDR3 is TGTGCCAGCAGCCCCGGGGTTTCCTACGAGCAGTACTTC.

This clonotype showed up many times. CDR3 in amino acids: CSVEFGTDTQYF. In DNA, the CDR3 is TGCAGCGTTGAATTTGGGACAGATACGCAGTATTTT. This sequence joins TRBV29-1 and TRBJ2-3; D not resolved. From germline, CDR1 is SQVTM and CDR2 ANQGSEA. The V end was cut by 2 bases, the J end by 3 bases, with 6 bases between. CDR3 length: 12 residues.

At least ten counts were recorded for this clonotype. The CDR3 coding sequence is TGTGCCAGCAGTTTCGGGACAGGGGTTTCACCCCTCCACTTT. Amino acids: CASSFGTGVSPLHF. This chain joins TRBV12-3 or TRBV12-4 and TRBJ1-6, with 10 bases fitting TRBD1. The CDR3 extends over 14 amino acids. After removal of 3 bases from V and 9 bases from J, the junction contained 2 bases not matched to a gene.

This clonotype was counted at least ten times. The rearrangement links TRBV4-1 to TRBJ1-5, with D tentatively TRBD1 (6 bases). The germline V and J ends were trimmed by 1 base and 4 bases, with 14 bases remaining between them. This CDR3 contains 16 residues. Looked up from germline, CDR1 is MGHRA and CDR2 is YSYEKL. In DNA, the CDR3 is TGCGCCAGCAGCCAAGTGGGGGAGGGGGGGAATCAGCCCCAGCATTTT. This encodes CASSQVGEGGNQPQHF.

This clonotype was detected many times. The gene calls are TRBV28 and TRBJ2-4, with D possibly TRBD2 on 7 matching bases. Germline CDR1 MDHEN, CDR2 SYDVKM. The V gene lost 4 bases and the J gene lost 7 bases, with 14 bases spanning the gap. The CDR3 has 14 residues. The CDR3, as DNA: TGTGCCAGCAGTTACACTGAGGGGGGGAACATTCAGTACTTC. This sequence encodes CASSYTEGGNIQYF.

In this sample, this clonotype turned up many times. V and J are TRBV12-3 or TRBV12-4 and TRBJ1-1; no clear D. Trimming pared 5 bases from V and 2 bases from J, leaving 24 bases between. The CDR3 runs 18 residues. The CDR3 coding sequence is TGTGCCAGCAGTCTAAGTGGGGTCCTGAACCCACTTAACACTGAAGCTTTCTTT. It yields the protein CASSLSGVLNPLNTEAFF.

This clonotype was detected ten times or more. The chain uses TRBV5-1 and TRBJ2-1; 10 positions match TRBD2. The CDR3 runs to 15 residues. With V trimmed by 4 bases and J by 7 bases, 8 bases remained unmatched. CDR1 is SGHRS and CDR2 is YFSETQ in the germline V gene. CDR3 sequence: CASSAEAGGPNEQFF. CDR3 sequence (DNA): TGCGCCAGCAGCGCCGAAGCGGGGGGGCCTAATGAGCAGTTCTTC. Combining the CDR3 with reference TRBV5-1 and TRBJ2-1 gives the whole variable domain KAGVTQTPRYLIKTRGQQVTLSCSPISGHRSVSWYQQTPGQGLQFLFEYFSETQRNKGNFPGRFSGRQFSNSRSEMNVSTLELGDSALYLCASSAEAGGPNEQFFGPGTRLTVL.

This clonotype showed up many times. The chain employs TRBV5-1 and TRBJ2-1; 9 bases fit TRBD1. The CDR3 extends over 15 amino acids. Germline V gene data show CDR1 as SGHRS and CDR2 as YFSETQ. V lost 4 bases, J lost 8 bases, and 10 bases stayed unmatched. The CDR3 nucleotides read TGCGCCAGCAGCCTGGAACCGGGACAGGGATATGAGCAGTTCTTC. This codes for CASSLEPGQGYEQFF. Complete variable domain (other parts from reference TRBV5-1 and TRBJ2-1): KAGVTQTPRYLIKTRGQQVTLSCSPISGHRSVSWYQQTPGQGLQFLFEYFSETQRNKGNFPGRFSGRQFSNSRSEMNVSTLELGDSALYLCASSLEPGQGYEQFFGPGTRLTVL.

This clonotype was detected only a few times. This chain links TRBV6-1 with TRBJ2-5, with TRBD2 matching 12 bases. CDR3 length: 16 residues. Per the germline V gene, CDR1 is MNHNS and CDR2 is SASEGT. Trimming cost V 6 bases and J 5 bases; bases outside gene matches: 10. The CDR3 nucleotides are TGTGCCAGCAGCAGGACTAGCGGGACCCCGGAGGAGACCCAGTACTTC. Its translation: CASSRTSGTPEETQYF.

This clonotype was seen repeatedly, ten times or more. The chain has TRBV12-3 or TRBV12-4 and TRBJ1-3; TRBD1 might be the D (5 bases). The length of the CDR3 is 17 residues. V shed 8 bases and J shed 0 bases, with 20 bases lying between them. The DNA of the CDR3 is TGTGCCAGCGGATTCCCGGGGCTGAATCTCTCTGGAAACACCATATATTTT. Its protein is CASGFPGLNLSGNTIYF.

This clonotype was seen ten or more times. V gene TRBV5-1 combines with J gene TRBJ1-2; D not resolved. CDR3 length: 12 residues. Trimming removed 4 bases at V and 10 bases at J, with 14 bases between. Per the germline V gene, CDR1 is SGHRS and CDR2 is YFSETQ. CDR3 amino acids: CASSLGREVYTF. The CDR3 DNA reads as TGCGCCAGCAGCCTGGGAAGGGAAGTCTACACCTTC.

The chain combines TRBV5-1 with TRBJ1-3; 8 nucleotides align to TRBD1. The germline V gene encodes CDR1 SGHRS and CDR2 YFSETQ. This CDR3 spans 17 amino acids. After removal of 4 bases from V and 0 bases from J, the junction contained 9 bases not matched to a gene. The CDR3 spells CASSPGDRTFSGNTIYF. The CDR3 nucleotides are TGCGCCAGCAGCCCGGGGGACAGGACCTTCTCTGGAAACACCATATATTTT.

Here the CDR3 reads CASSLGVDSFTDTQYF. In nucleotides, the CDR3 is TGTGCCAGCAGCTTAGGGGTTGATAGCTTCACAGATACGCAGTATTTT. The chain couples TRBV7-2 to TRBJ2-3; D not certain. Germline assignment: CDR1 SGHTA and CDR2 FQGNSA. The CDR3 sequence is 16 residues long. V shed 1 base and J shed 2 bases, with 13 bases lying between them.

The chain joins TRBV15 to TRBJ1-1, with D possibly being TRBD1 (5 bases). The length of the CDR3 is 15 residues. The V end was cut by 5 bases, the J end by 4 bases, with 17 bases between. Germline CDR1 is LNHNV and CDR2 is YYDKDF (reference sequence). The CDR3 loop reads CATSPGRMVGTEAFF. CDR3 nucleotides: TGTGCCACCAGCCCGGGACGCATGGTGGGCACTGAAGCTTTCTTT.

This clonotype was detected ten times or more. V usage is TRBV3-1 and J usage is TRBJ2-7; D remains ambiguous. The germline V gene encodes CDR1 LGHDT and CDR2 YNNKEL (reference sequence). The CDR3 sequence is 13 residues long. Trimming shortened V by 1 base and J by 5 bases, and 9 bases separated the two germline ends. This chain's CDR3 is CASSQVNIHEQYF. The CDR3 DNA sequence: TGTGCCAGCAGCCAAGTGAACATTCACGAGCAGTACTTC.

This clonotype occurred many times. This chain's CDR3 is CASSFEYRLYSGNTIYF. CDR3 sequence (DNA): TGTGCCAGCAGTTTTGAGTACAGACTTTACTCTGGAAACACCATATATTTT. The chain has TRBV28 and TRBJ1-3; no definite D call. The CDR3 is made up of 17 amino acids. The germline CDR1 and CDR2 sequences are MDHEN and SYDVKM. The V end was cut by 3 bases, the J end by 0 bases, with 15 bases between.

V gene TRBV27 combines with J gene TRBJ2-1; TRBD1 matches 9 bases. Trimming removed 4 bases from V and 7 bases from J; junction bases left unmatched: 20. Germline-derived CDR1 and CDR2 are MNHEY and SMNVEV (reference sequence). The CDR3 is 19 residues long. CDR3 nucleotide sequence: TGTGCCAGCAGTTCCAGGGGACTGGGGACAGGGAGGAGTAGGAATGAGCAGTTCTTC. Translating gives CASSSRGLGTGRSRNEQFF.

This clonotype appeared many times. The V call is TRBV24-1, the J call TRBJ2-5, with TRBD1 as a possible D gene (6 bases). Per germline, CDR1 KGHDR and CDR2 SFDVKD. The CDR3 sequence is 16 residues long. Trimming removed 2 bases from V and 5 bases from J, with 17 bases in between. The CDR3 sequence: CATSDYQKGVGETQYF. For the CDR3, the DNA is TGTGCCACCAGTGATTACCAAAAGGGGGTTGGGGAGACCCAGTACTTC.

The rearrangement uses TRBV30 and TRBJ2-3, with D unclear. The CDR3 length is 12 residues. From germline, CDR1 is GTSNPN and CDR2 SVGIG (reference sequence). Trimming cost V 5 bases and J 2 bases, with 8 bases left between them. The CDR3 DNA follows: TGTGCCTGGGGGGTCGTCACAGATACGCAGTATTTT. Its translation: CAWGVVTDTQYF. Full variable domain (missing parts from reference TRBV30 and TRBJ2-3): SQTIHQWPATLVQPVGSPLSLECTVEGTSNPNLYWYRQAAGRGLQLLFYSVGIGQISSEVPQNLSASRPQDRQFILSSKKLLLSDSGFYLCAWGVVTDTQYFGPGTRLTVL.

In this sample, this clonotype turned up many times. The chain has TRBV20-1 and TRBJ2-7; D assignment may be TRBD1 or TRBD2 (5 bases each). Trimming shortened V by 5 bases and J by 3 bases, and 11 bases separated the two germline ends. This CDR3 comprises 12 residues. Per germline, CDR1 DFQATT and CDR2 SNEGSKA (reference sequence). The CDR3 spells CSAQRDVYEQYF. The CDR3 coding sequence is TGCAGTGCTCAAAGGGACGTCTACGAGCAGTACTTC.

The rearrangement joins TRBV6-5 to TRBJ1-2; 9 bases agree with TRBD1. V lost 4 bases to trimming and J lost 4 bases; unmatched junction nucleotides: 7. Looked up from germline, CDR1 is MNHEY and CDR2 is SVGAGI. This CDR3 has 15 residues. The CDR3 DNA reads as TGTGCCAGCAGTTCGCTCACAGGGGGCGTCTATGGCTACACCTTC. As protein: CASSSLTGGVYGYTF.

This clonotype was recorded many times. CDR3 in amino acids: CASARAGHQPQHF. CDR3 DNA: TGTGCCAGCGCGCGGGCAGGGCATCAGCCCCAGCATTTT. V usage is TRBV7-9 and J usage is TRBJ1-5; D might be TRBD1 (5 bases). Germline V lookup: CDR1 SEHNR, CDR2 FQNEAQ (reference sequence). V was shortened by 8 bases and J by 5 bases, with 13 bases between the two germline ends. The CDR3 totals 13 residues.

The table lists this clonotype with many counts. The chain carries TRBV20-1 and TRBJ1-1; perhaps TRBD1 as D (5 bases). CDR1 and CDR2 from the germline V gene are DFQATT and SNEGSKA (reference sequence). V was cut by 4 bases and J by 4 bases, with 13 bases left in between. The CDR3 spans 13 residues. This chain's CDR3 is CSAIRGESTEAFF. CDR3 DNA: TGCAGTGCTATTCGAGGGGAGAGCACTGAAGCTTTCTTT.